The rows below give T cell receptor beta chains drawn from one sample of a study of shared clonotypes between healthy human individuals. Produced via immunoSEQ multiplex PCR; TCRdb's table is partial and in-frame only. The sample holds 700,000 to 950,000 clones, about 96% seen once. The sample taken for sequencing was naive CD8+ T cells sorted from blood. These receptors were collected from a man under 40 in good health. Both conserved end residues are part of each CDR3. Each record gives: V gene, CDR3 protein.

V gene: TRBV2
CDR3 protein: CASSAARNQPQHF

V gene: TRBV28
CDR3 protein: CASSVPTSGIYTGELFF

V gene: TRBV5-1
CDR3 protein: CASSLGPTYEQYF

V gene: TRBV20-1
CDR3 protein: CSASEIYEQYF

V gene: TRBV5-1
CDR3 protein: CASSFTTGSTDTQYF

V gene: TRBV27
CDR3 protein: CASSFFDSMNTEAFF

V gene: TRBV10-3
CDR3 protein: CAIITGGDIQYF

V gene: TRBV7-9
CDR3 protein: CASSLVQLSWGYTF

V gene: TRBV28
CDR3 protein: CASRLIAGGFAEQYF

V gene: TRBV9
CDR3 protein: CASSVGGGAGAGELFF

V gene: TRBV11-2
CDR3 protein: CASSLVPRQGYSYNEQFF